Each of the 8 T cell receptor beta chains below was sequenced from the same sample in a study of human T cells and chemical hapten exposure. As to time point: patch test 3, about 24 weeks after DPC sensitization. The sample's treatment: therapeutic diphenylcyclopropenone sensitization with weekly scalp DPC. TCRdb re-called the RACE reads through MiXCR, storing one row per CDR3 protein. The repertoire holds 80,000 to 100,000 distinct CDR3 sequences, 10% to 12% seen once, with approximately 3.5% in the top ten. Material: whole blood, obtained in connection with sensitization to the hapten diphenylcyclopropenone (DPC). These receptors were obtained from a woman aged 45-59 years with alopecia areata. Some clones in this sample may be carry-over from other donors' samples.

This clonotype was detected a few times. The chain's CDR3 is CSARDTGGGRYGYTF. In DNA form, the CDR3 reads TGCAGTGCTAGAGATACTGGCGGGGGAAGGTATGGCTACACCTTC. This chain uses TRBV20-1 with TRBJ1-2; a weak D match, TRBD1 (5 bases). Germline lookup yields CDR1 DFQATT and CDR2 SNEGSKA (reference sequence). The CDR3 consists of 15 residues. Trimming pared 0 bases from V and 5 bases from J, leaving 16 bases between.

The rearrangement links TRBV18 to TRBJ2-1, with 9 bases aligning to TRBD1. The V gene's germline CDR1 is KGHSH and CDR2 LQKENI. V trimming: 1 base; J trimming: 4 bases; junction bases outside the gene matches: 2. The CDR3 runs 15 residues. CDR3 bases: TGTGCCAGCTCACCACAAGGACAGGGGTACAATGAGCAGTTCTTC. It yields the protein CASSPQGQGYNEQFF. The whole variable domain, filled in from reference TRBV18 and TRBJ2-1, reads NAGVMQNPRHLVRRRGQEARLRCSPMKGHSHVYWYRQLPEEGLKFMVYLQKENIIDESGMPKERFSAEFPKEGPSILRIQQVVRGDSAAYFCASSPQGQGYNEQFFGPGTRLTVL.

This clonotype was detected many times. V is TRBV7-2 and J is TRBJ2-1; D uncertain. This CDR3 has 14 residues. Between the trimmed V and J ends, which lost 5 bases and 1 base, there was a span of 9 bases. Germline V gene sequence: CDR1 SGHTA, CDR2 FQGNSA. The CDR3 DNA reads TGTGCCAGCAGCCCCACAAGGTCCTACAATGAGCAGTTCTTC. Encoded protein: CASSPTRSYNEQFF.

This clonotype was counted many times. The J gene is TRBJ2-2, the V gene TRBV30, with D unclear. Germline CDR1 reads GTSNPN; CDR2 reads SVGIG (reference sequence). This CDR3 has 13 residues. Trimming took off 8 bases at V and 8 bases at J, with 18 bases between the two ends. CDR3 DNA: TGTGCCCGCCGACTGAGCCCCCCTGGGGAGCTGTTTTTT. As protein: CARRLSPPGELFF.

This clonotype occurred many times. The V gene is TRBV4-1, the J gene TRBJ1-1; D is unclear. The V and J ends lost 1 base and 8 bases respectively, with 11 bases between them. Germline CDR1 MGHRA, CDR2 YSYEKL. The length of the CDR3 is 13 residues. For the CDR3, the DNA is TGCGCCAGCAGCCAAGTTTACGGGTCCGAAGCTTTCTTT. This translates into CASSQVYGSEAFF.

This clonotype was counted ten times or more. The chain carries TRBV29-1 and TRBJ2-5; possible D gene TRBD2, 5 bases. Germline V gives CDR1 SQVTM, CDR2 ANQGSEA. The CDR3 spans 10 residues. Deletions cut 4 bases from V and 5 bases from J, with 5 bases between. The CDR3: CSVGEETQYF. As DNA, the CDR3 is TGCAGCGTTGGGGAGGAGACCCAGTACTTC.

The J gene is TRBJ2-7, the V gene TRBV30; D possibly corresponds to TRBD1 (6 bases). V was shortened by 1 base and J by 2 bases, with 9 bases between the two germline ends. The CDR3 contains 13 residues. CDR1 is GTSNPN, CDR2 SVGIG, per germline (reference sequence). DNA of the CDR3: TGTGCCTGGAGTGGGGGGCCAGCCTACGAGCAGTACTTC. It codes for CAWSGGPAYEQYF.

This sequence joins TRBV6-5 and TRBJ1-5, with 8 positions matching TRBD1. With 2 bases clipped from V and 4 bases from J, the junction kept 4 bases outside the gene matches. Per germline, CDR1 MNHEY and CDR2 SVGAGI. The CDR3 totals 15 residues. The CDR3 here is CASSYGTGGNQPQHF. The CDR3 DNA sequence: TGTGCCAGCAGTTACGGGACAGGAGGGAATCAGCCCCAGCATTTT.